Below are 6 T cell receptor beta chains sequenced from a single sample in a study of blood T cell repertoires in COVID-19. Sequencing used immunoSEQ multiplex PCR; TCRdb keeps in-frame clones, though not all of them. The table lists under 150,000 clones, around 82% of them singletons. The specimen sequenced was peripheral blood. The receptors originated from a man between 60 and 70 years old with active or convalescent COVID-19.

This sequence joins TRBV19 and TRBJ2-7; the match to TRBD2 covers 13 bases. Losses at the gene ends were 8 bases for V and 2 bases for J; bases not matched to a gene: 9. The CDR3 runs 16 residues. Per the germline V gene, CDR1 is LNHDA and CDR2 is SQIVND (reference sequence). CDR3 coding DNA: TGTGCCAGTCATCCCCGGGGACTAGCGGGAACCTACGAGCAGTACTTC. Translated, it gives CASHPRGLAGTYEQYF.

The chain recombines TRBV28 with TRBJ1-2; TRBD1 aligns across 9 bases. CDR3 length: 13 amino acids. Germline values: CDR1 MDHEN, CDR2 SYDVKM. Trimming removed 9 bases from V and 7 bases from J; junction bases left unmatched: 9. The DNA for the CDR3 is TGTGCCAGTTACCGGGACAGGGTAGGTGGCTACACCTTC. Its translation: CASYRDRVGGYTF.

The V call is TRBV20-1, the J call TRBJ1-6, with TRBD1 as a possible D gene (6 bases). Germline V gives CDR1 DFQATT, CDR2 SNEGSKA (reference sequence). The CDR3 loop spans 17 amino acids. Deletions cut 3 bases from V and 4 bases from J, with 19 bases between. The CDR3 is CSASSKPGGAYNSPLHF. In DNA, the CDR3 is TGCAGTGCTAGTTCTAAGCCGGGGGGGGCTTATAATTCACCCCTCCACTTT.

The V call is TRBV28, the J call TRBJ1-2; 9 bases agree with TRBD1. Germline V gene lookup returns CDR1 MDHEN and CDR2 SYDVKM. The CDR3 runs 16 residues. With V trimmed by 2 bases and J by 2 bases, 6 bases remained unmatched. CDR3 sequence reads: CASSLRSGTGNYGYTF. The CDR3 DNA reads TGTGCCAGCAGTTTACGGTCGGGGACAGGGAACTATGGCTACACCTTC.

The rearrangement joins TRBV11-3 to TRBJ2-2; 9 positions match TRBD1. This CDR3 contains 15 residues. V lost 4 bases, J lost 7 bases, and 7 bases stayed unmatched. CDR1 and CDR2 (germline): SGHNT, YENEEA. The chain's CDR3 is CASSSGTGFIGELFF. The CDR3 DNA is TGTGCCAGCAGCTCCGGGACAGGGTTCATCGGGGAGCTGTTTTTT.

This clone appeared a single time. The rearrangement joins TRBV19 to TRBJ2-7; unclear D gene. Trimming shortened V by 0 bases and J by 6 bases, and 9 bases separated the two germline ends. The germline CDR1 and CDR2 sequences are LNHDA and SQIVND (reference sequence). This CDR3 spans 13 amino acids. CDR3 region: CASSIDLVGEQYF. CDR3 nucleotide sequence: TGTGCCAGTAGTATAGATTTGGTCGGCGAGCAGTACTTC.